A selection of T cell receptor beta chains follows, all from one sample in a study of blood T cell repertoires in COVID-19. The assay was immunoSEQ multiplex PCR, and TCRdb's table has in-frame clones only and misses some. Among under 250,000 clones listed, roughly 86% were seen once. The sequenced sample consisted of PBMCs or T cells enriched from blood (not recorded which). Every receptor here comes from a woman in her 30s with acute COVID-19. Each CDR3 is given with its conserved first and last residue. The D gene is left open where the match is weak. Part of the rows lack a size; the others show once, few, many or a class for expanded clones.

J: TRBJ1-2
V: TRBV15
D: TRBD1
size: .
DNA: TGTGCCACCAGCATTCAGGGGGCCGATGGCTACACCTTC
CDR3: CATSIQGADGYTF

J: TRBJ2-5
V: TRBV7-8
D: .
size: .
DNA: TGTGCCAGCAGCTTAGCGCTCAGCCAAGAGACCCAGTACTTC
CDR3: CASSLALSQETQYF

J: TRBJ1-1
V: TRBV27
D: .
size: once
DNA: TGTGCCAGCAGTTTCGGGGGGCTGGGCACTGAAGCTTTCTTT
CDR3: CASSFGGLGTEAFF

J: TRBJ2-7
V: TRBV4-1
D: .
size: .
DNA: TGCGCCAGCAGCCAAGCCGGACAGAACTCCTACGAGCAGTACTTC
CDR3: CASSQAGQNSYEQYF

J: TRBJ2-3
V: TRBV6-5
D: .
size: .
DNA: TGTGCCAGCAGTTACTCGGGCAGATACACAGATACGCAGTATTTT
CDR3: CASSYSGRYTDTQYF

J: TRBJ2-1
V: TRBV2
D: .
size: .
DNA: TGTGCCAGCAGTGAAGCTCCCCGGACAGCCTACAATGAGCAGTTCTTC
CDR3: CASSEAPRTAYNEQFF

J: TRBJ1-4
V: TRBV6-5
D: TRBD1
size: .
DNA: TGTGCCAGCAGTTACCAGGGGGAGAGTGCTAATGAAAAACTGTTTTTT
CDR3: CASSYQGESANEKLFF

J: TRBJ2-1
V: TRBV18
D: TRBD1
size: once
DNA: TGTGCCAGCTCACCGGTGGGGACAGGTTACTCCTACAATGAGCAGTTCTTC
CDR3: CASSPVGTGYSYNEQFF

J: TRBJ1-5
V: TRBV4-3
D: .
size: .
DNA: TGCGCCAGCAGCCAAGAGATCCAGGGAGGTCAGCCCCAGCATTTT
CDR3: CASSQEIQGGQPQHF

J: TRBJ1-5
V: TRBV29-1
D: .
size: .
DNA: TGCAGCGTTGTGATCGGGGGGATGGGCAATCAGCCCCAGCATTTT
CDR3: CSVVIGGMGNQPQHF

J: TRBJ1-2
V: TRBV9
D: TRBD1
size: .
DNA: TGTGCCAGCAGCGGAGAACAGGGGACGCGGCACTATGGCTACACCTTC
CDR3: CASSGEQGTRHYGYTF

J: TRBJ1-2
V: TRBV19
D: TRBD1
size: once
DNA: TGTGCCAGTAGGAGAGGAGGGGGCACTAGAGGTGGCTACACCTTC
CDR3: CASRRGGGTRGGYTF

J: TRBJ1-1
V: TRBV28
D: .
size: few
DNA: TGTGCCAGCAGTTTAACGACAGTTAGTACTGAAGCTTTCTTT
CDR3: CASSLTTVSTEAFF

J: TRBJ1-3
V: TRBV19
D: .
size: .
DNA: TGTGCCAGTAGTATGACAGGCCCTGGAAACACCATATATTTT
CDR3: CASSMTGPGNTIYF

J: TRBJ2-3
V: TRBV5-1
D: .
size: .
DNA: TGCGCCAGCAGCTTGGCCGTTCGGGACACAGATACGCAGTATTTT
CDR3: CASSLAVRDTDTQYF

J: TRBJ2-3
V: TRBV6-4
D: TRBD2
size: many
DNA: TGTGCCAGCAGTGAGGGTAGCGGGGGGGCCAAAGATACGCAGTATTTT
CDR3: CASSEGSGGAKDTQYF

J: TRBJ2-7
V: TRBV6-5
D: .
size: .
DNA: TGTGCCAGCAGTTACTGGCAGGGACTTGGAGTGGACGAGCAGTACTTC
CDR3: CASSYWQGLGVDEQYF

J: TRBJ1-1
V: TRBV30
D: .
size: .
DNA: TGTGCCTGGAGTTATGCAGGTGGTTGGGCTTTCTTT
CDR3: CAWSYAGGWAFF

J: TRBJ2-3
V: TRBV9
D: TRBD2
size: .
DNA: TGTGCCAGCAGCGTGTTAGCGGGGGCCCGTACGCAGTATTTT
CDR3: CASSVLAGARTQYF

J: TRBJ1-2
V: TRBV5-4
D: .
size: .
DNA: TGTGCCAGCAGCCAATGGTTGGAGGGCGGCTACACCTTC
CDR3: CASSQWLEGGYTF

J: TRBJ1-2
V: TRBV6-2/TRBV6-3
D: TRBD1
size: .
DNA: TGTGCCAGCAGTTCTACCCGGACAGGGGGCTTTGTTCGCTACACCTTC
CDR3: CASSSTRTGGFVRYTF

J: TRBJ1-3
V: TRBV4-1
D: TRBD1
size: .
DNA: TGCGCCAGCAGCCAGTTGGACAGGGGGCTACTATCTGGAAACACCATATATTTT
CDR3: CASSQLDRGLLSGNTIYF

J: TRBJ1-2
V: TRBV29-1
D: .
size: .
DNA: TGCAGCGTGTTGTATGACAGTTCCGTGGGCTACACCTTC
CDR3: CSVLYDSSVGYTF

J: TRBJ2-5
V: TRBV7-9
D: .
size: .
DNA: TGTGCCAGCAGCTTCCTAGGCGGGGCTCAAGAGACCCAGTACTTC
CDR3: CASSFLGGAQETQYF

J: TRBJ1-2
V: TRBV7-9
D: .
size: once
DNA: TGTGCCAGCAGCTTTCCCGGTGGGCGAGGCTACACCTTC
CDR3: CASSFPGGRGYTF

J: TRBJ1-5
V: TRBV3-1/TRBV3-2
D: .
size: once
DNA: TGTGCCAGCAGCCAACAGGGAAATCAGCCCCAGCATTTT
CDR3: CASSQQGNQPQHF

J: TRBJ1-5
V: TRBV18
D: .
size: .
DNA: TGTGCCAGCTCACCACGCGGGGGAGGGTTCAGCAATCAGCCCCAGCATTTT
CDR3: CASSPRGGGFSNQPQHF

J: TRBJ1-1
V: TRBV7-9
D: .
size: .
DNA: TGTGCCAGCAGCTTAGCAGGGACCGGGGGGAACACTGAAGCTTTCTTT
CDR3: CASSLAGTGGNTEAFF

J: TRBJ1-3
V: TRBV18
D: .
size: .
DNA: TGTGCCAGCTCAACGGAGTCCTCTGGAAACACCATATATTTT
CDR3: CASSTESSGNTIYF

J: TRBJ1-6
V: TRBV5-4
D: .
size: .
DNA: TGTGCCAGCAGCTTGACGCAGGGGAGAGGTTCACCCCTCCACTTT
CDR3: CASSLTQGRGSPLHF

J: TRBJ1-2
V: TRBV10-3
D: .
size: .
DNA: TGTGCCATCAGTGATACAGCTCGGAACTATGGCTACACCTTC
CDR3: CAISDTARNYGYTF

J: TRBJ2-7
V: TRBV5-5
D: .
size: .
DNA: TGTGCCAGCAGCATTGCGGGACAGCAAGTCTCCTACGAGCAGTACTTC
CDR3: CASSIAGQQVSYEQYF

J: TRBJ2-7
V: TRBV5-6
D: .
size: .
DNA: TGTGCCAGCAGCTTCCTCGGGGGTAGCTCCTACGAGCAGTACTTC
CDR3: CASSFLGGSSYEQYF

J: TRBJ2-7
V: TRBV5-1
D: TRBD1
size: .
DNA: TGCGCCAGCAGCTTTGAGGGCCCAGGGGGCGATGGGAACGAGCAGTACTTC
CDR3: CASSFEGPGGDGNEQYF

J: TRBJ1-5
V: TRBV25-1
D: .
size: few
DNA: TGTGCCAGCAGTGAATACGGCGGTGAAAATCAGCCCCAGCATTTT
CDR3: CASSEYGGENQPQHF

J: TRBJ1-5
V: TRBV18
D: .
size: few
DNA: TGTGCCAGCTCCTCCGGGACATATAGCAATCAGCCCCAGCATTTT
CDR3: CASSSGTYSNQPQHF

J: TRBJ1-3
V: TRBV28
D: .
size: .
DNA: TGTGCCCTACACCAGGCCGCCATATATTTT
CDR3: CALHQAAIYF

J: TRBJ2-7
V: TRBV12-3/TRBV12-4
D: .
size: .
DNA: TGTGCCAGCAGTTTCGGGACCTACGAGCAGTACTTC
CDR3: CASSFGTYEQYF

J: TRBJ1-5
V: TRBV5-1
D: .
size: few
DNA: TGCGCCAGCAGCTTTGACGGGGGAGACGGGGTGCCCCAGCATTTT
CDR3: CASSFDGGDGVPQHF

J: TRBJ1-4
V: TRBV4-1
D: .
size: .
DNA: TGCGCCAGCAGCCGGCCCGGGGTAACGGGTGAAAAACTGTTTTTT
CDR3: CASSRPGVTGEKLFF

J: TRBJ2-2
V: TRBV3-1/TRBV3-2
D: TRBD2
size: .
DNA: TGTGCCAGCAGCCCGAGTGCCGGGACTAGCGGGGAGAACACCGGGGAGCTGTTTTTT
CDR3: CASSPSAGTSGENTGELFF

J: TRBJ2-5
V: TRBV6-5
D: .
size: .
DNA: TGTGCCAGCAGCCGGGGGAGCCGTGACCGGGAGACCCAGTACTTC
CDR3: CASSRGSRDRETQYF

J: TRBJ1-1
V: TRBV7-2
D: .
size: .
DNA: TGTGCCAGCAGCCAGGCAGGGCGCCCTGAAGCTTTCTTT
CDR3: CASSQAGRPEAFF

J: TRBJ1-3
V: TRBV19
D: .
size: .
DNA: TGTGCCAGCCGGAACGCAGGGGCTGCTGGAAACACCATATATTTT
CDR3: CASRNAGAAGNTIYF